These 23 T cell receptor beta chains were all obtained from the same sample, sequenced in a study of OX40 agonist ivuxolimab in advanced cancers. The protocol was immunoSEQ multiplex PCR, while the TCRdb copy is restricted to in-frame clones and leaves out a portion. Among about 55,000 clones listed, 70% to 80% were seen once. The sample was CD4+ or CD8+ T cells sorted from blood, taken in a trial of the OX40 agonist ivuxolimab. These receptors all stem from an adult with an advanced solid tumor such as melanoma, head and neck, liver or kidney cancer.

The J gene is TRBJ1-2, the V gene TRBV4-1; 8 bases are shared with TRBD1. CDR1 is MGHRA and CDR2 is YSYEKL in the germline V gene. The CDR3 is made up of 15 amino acids. The V segment lost 0 bases and the J segment 8 bases; nucleotides outside the gene matches: 8. For the CDR3, the DNA is TGCGCCAGCAGCCAAGATGGGCAGGGGGCTAGGGGCTACACCTTC. This translates into CASSQDGQGARGYTF.

The J gene is TRBJ2-5, the V gene TRBV5-1, with D perhaps being TRBD1 or TRBD2 (6 bases each). Germline V gene lookup returns CDR1 SGHRS and CDR2 YFSETQ. This CDR3 has 15 amino acids. Trimming removed 4 bases from V and 4 bases from J, with 17 bases in between. CDR3 amino acids: CASSPADRRGETQYF. The DNA for the CDR3 is TGCGCCAGCAGCCCGGCTGACAGGAGGGGAGAGACCCAGTACTTC.

The chain is built from TRBV7-2 and TRBJ1-4, with D possibly being TRBD1 (6 bases). The germline V gene has CDR1 SGHTA and CDR2 FQGNSA. CDR3 length: 14 residues. Trimming took 6 bases from V and 0 from J, leaving 8 bases between them. The CDR3, as DNA: TGTGCCAGCAGGGGGGGGCCAACTAATGAAAAACTGTTTTTT. Its protein is CASRGGPTNEKLFF.

Written as DNA, the CDR3 is TGTGCCACCAGCAGAGATACCCTCTATGGCTACACCTTC. Translated: CATSRDTLYGYTF. This chain links TRBV15 with TRBJ1-2; D is undetermined. The CDR3 is made up of 13 amino acids. V lost 0 bases and J lost 4, with 6 bases in between. The germline V gene encodes CDR1 LNHNV and CDR2 YYDKDF (reference sequence).

This clone was seen more than once but under ten times. The V and J genes are TRBV6-1 and TRBJ2-7; D may be TRBD1 (5 bases). CDR1 and CDR2 from the germline V gene are MNHNS and SASEGT. The CDR3 has 15 residues. Deletions cut 0 bases from V and 4 bases from J, with 13 bases between. The CDR3 spells CASSEAHQGIYEQYF. The CDR3, as DNA: TGTGCCAGCAGTGAAGCGCATCAGGGAATTTACGAGCAGTACTTC.

The gene calls are TRBV28 and TRBJ2-3; D ambiguous. This CDR3 has 14 residues. In germline, CDR1 is MDHEN, CDR2 SYDVKM. Trimming took off 6 bases at V and 4 bases at J, with 14 bases between the two ends. The CDR3 reads CASRGKGFPDTQYF. The DNA of the CDR3 is TGTGCCAGCAGAGGAAAGGGCTTCCCAGATACGCAGTATTTT.

The rearrangement joins TRBV5-3 to TRBJ2-7, with D perhaps being TRBD1 or TRBD2 (5 bases each). TRBV5-3 is assigned to the ORF class and has an uncertain function. The CDR3 has 19 residues. V gave up 2 bases and J gave up 3 bases, with 27 bases separating them. This CDR3 reads CARSFALPSLRDGCYEQYF. The DNA for the CDR3 is TGTGCCAGAAGCTTCGCTTTACCCTCCCTTAGGGACGGCTGCTACGAGCAGTACTTC.

The V and J genes are TRBV28 and TRBJ1-2; D might be TRBD1 (5 bases). This CDR3 region has 15 residues. Per the germline V gene, CDR1 is MDHEN and CDR2 is SYDVKM. V was clipped by 5 bases and J by 6 bases, with 19 bases between them. This CDR3 reads CASSPMGGRVDGYTF. Written as DNA, the CDR3 is TGTGCCAGCAGTCCCATGGGCGGCAGGGTTGATGGCTACACCTTC.

The chain uses TRBV27 and TRBJ1-3; no clear D gene. The CDR3 consists of 14 residues. V lost 6 bases and J 0 bases, leaving 9 bases between the germline ends. The V gene's germline CDR1 is MNHEY and CDR2 SMNVEV (reference sequence). CDR3 amino acids: CASRDRNSGNTIYF. In nucleotides, the CDR3 is TGTGCCAGCAGGGACCGAAACTCTGGAAACACCATATATTTT.

CDR3 amino acids: CASSRGARAFF. In nucleotides, the CDR3 is TGCGCCAGCAGCCGAGGGGCCCGGGCTTTCTTT. The rearrangement joins TRBV4-1 to TRBJ1-1; possible D gene TRBD1, 5 bases. Trimming left V 4 bases short and J 11 bases short, with 11 bases between. Germline loops: CDR1 MGHRA, CDR2 YSYEKL. The CDR3 is made up of 11 amino acids.

The chain employs TRBV7-9 and TRBJ2-7, with D perhaps TRBD1 (5 bases). V was trimmed by 5 bases and J by 3 bases, leaving 14 bases between them. In germline, CDR1 is SEHNR, CDR2 FQNEAQ (reference sequence). The CDR3 is 14 residues long. Here the CDR3 DNA reads TGTGCCAGCAGCGTGGACATGGTTGGCTACGAGCAGTACTTC. This sequence encodes CASSVDMVGYEQYF.

The V gene is TRBV9, the J gene TRBJ2-2; D is undetermined. Germline CDR1 reads SGDLS; CDR2 reads YYNGEE. The CDR3 runs to 14 residues. The V gene lost 3 bases and the J gene lost 2 bases, with 8 bases spanning the gap. The CDR3 sequence is CASSGATNTGELFF. CDR3 bases: TGTGCCAGCAGCGGGGCGACCAACACCGGGGAGCTGTTTTTT. The whole variable domain, remainder taken from reference TRBV9 and TRBJ2-2, is DSGVTQTPKHLITATGQRVTLRCSPRSGDLSVYWYQQSLDQGLQFLIQYYNGEERAKGNILERFSAQQFPDLHSELNLSSLELGDSALYFCASSGATNTGELFFGEGSRLTVL.

This sequence joins TRBV27 and TRBJ2-7; TRBD2 matches 7 bases. This CDR3 is 15 amino acids long. The ends lost 0 bases at V and 7 bases at J; junction bases unmatched: 9. CDR1 is MNHEY, CDR2 SMNVEV, per germline (reference sequence). CDR3 nucleotides: TGTGCCAGCAGTTTATCGCCCCAGGGAGCGGGAGAGCAGTACTTC. This gives the protein CASSLSPQGAGEQYF.

The rearrangement joins TRBV5-8 to TRBJ2-5, with 9 positions matching TRBD1. Trimming removed 4 bases from V and 5 bases from J; junction bases left unmatched: 9. The CDR3 runs 15 residues. CDR1 is SGHTS and CDR2 is YDEGEE in the germline V gene. The CDR3: CASSEDRGQWETQYF. For the CDR3, the DNA is TGTGCCAGCAGCGAGGACAGGGGACAGTGGGAGACCCAGTACTTC.

With regard to this clone: Compared with germline, one end of the junction differs, possibly owing to a read error. The rearrangement joins TRBV6-6 to TRBJ2-7; D is ambiguous. Germline V lookup: CDR1 MNHNY, CDR2 SVGAGI (reference sequence). This CDR3 is built from 11 residues. CDR3 in DNA: TGTGCCAGCAGTTCGTCCTTCGAGCAGTACTTC. Its translation: CASSSSFEQYF.

This clone was seen more than once but under ten times. V is TRBV5-1 and J is TRBJ2-1; D is undetermined. CDR1 is SGHRS, CDR2 YFSETQ, per germline. The CDR3 loop spans 11 amino acids. The V gene lost 1 base and the J gene lost 10 bases, with 6 bases spanning the gap. CDR3 nucleotides: TGCGCCAGCAGCTTGTTGGAAGAGCAGTTCTTC. This translates into CASSLLEEQFF.

The chain couples TRBV28 to TRBJ1-5; a weak D match, TRBD1 (5 bases). With 3 bases removed from V and 0 bases from J, the gap between germline ends came to 15 bases. CDR3 length: 17 residues. Germline V lookup: CDR1 MDHEN, CDR2 SYDVKM. CDR3 sequence reads: CASSLLGWGDSNQPQHF. In DNA form, the CDR3 reads TGTGCCAGCAGTTTGCTGGGTTGGGGGGATAGCAATCAGCCCCAGCATTTT. Supplemented by reference TRBV28 and TRBJ1-5, the full variable domain reads DVKVTQSSRYLVKRTGEKVFLECVQDMDHENMFWYRQDPGLGLRLIYFSYDVKMKEKGDIPEGYSVSREKKERFSLILESASTNQTSMYLCASSLLGWGDSNQPQHFGDGTRLSIL.

This sequence joins TRBV30 and TRBJ1-1, with a possible D match to TRBD1 (5 bases). Trimming shortened V by 4 bases and J by 2 bases, and 11 bases separated the two germline ends. Germline CDR1 and CDR2: GTSNPN and SVGIG (reference sequence). The CDR3 loop spans 13 amino acids. The CDR3 is CAWKGRLNTEAFF. For the CDR3, the DNA is TGTGCCTGGAAGGGGCGGCTAAACACTGAAGCTTTCTTT.

The V gene is TRBV7-2, the J gene TRBJ1-1; D uncertain. This CDR3 comprises 13 residues. From germline, CDR1 is SGHTA and CDR2 FQGNSA. With 6 bases removed from V and 1 base from J, the gap between germline ends came to 9 bases. This CDR3 is CASRLSENTEAFF. CDR3 DNA: TGTGCCAGCAGATTATCAGAGAACACTGAAGCTTTCTTT.

The V gene is TRBV27, the J gene TRBJ1-2; 7 bases are shared with TRBD1. J lost 5 bases, V lost 5 bases, and 14 bases had no gene match. Germline assignment: CDR1 MNHEY and CDR2 SMNVEV (reference sequence). The CDR3 is 16 amino acids. CDR3 nucleotides: TGTGCCAGCAGTCCCAGACAGGGTTCGACAGGGTATGGCTACACCTTC. Its protein is CASSPRQGSTGYGYTF.

A single count supports this clone. The chain has TRBV19 and TRBJ2-5, with D perhaps given as TRBD1 or TRBD2 (5 bases each). Trimming removed 3 bases at V and 5 bases at J, with 10 bases between. From germline, CDR1 is LNHDA and CDR2 SQIVND (reference sequence). This CDR3 region has 13 residues. The CDR3 region is CASSIGDGETQYF. The CDR3 DNA reads as TGTGCCAGTAGTATCGGGGACGGGGAGACCCAGTACTTC.

This clone was detected only once. J is TRBJ2-7 and V is TRBV2, with unresolved D. The CDR3 has 12 amino acids. Germline assignment: CDR1 SNHLY and CDR2 FYNNEI. V gave up 5 bases and J gave up 7 bases, with 12 bases separating them. CDR3 region: CASSLGPREQYF. In DNA form, the CDR3 reads TGTGCCAGCAGTCTAGGACCTCGGGAGCAGTACTTC.

This chain links TRBV7-8 with TRBJ2-7, with TRBD1 as a possible D gene (6 bases). Looked up from germline, CDR1 is SGHVS and CDR2 is FQNEAQ. Trimming cost V 6 bases and J 6 bases, with 21 bases left between them. CDR3 length equals 15 residues. The CDR3 region has the DNA TGTGCCAGCAGTCCTGGGTCGACAGGCCCTCGCGAGCAGTACTTC. It yields the protein CASSPGSTGPREQYF.